This T cell receptor (beta chain) was recovered during a study of regulatory T cells in long-lasting Graves disease. Study-wide findings and caveats: Repertoires from persistent disease leaned toward TRBV28, TRBJ1-2 and TRBJ2-5.

Arm-PCR of CDR3 regions and iRepertoire HTBI primers were used to build TCR beta libraries. TCRdb re-derived calls from the multiplex PCR reads in MiXCR, one entry per CDR3 protein. The sample comprises 400,000 to 500,000 distinct CDR3 sequences, roughly 17% of which are singletons, and around a quarter rests with the top ten. V was pared by 3 bases and J by 0 bases, with 5 bases of the junction left unmatched. The CDR3 length is 15 residues. From germline, CDR1 is DFQATT and CDR2 SNEGSKA (reference sequence). This clonotype was counted at least ten times. Its target is unknown. Time point here: newly diagnosed GD, antithyroid drugs for less than 3 months. PBMC-derived RNA was used for the TCR library. These same records also appear under a second study, on T cells in Graves' hyperthyroidism and ophthalmopathy. That source adds: First-round RT-PCR with HTBI primers amplified the TCR CDR3 region.

The gene calls are TRBV20-1 and TRBJ2-1; TRBD2 aligns across 7 bases. The clonotype comes from a woman aged 18-29 years with Graves disease. The sequencing here drew on peripheral blood mononuclear cells (PBMCs), taken at new diagnosis, from a patient treated with antithyroid drugs. CDR3 in DNA: TGCAGTGCTAGGGTGGGGAGGGGCTCCTACAATGAGCAGTTCTTC. Translation gives CSARVGRGSYNEQFF.